This T cell receptor beta chain was sequenced during a study of control samples from healthy donors and cancer patients. This CDR3 has 13 amino acids. In germline, CDR1 is MNHEY, CDR2 SVGAGI. Between the trimmed V and J ends, which lost 2 bases and 5 bases, there was a span of 9 bases. TCRdb keeps only in-frame clones here, not all; method: immunoSEQ multiplex PCR. The sample has 130,000 to 150,000 clones; around 86% are singletons. This chain connects TRBV6-5 to TRBJ2-5; D may be TRBD1 or TRBD2 (5 bases each). The source material was blood. The origin of this receptor is a man aged 30-40 years in good health. The CDR3 coding sequence is TGTGCCAGCAGTTACAAGGGACGGGAGACCCAGTACTTC. Its translation is CASSYKGRETQYF.